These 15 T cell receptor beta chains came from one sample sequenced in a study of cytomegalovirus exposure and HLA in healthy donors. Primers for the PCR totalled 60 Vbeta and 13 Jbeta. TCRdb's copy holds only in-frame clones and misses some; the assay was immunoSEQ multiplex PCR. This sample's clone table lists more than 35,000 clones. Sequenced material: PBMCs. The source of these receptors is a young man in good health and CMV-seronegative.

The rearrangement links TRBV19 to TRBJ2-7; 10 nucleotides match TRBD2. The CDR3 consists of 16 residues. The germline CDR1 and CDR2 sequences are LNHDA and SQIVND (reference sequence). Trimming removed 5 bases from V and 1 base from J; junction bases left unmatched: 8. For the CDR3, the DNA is TGTGCCAGTAGTTCCCGGACTAGCGGACCTTCCTACGAGCAGTACTTC. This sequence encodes CASSSRTSGPSYEQYF.

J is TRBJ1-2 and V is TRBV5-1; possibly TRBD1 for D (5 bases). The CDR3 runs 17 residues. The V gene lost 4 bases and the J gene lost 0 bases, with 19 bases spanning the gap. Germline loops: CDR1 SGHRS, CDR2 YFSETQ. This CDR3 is CASSEYRDGGTNYGYTF. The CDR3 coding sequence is TGCGCCAGCAGCGAGTACCGGGACGGAGGGACTAACTATGGCTACACCTTC.

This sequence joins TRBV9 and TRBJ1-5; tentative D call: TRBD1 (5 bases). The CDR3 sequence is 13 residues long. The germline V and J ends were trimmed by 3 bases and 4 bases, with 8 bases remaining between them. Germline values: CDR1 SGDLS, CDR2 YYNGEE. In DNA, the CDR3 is TGTGCCAGCAGCGCGACAGTTAATCAGCCCCAGCATTTT. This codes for CASSATVNQPQHF.

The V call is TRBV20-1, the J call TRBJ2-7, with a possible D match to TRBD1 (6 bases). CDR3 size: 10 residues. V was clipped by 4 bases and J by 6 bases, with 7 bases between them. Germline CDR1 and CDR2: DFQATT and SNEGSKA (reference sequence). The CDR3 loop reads CSAIRGEQYF. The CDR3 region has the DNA TGCAGTGCTATCAGGGGCGAGCAGTACTTC.

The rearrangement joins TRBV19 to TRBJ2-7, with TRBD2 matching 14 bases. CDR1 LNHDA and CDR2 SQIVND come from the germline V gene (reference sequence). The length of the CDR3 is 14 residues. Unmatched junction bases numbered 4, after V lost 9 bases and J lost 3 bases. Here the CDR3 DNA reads TGTGCCAGCAGGGGACTAGCGGGAGACTACGAGCAGTACTTC. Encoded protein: CASRGLAGDYEQYF.

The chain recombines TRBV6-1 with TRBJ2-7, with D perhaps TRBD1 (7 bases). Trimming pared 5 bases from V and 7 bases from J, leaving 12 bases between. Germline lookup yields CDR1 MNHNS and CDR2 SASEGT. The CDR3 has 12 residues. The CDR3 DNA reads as TGTGCCAGCAGTCGGGCAGGGGGGGAGCAGTACTTC. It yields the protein CASSRAGGEQYF.

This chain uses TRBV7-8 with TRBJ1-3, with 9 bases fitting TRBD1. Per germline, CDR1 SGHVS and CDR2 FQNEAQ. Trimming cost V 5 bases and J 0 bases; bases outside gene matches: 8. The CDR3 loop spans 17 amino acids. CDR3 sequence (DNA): TGTGCCAGCAGCCTGGGACAGGGAAGGGGCTCTGGAAACACCATATATTTT. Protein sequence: CASSLGQGRGSGNTIYF. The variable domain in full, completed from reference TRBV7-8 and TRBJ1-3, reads GAGVSQSPRYKVAKRGQDVALRCDPISGHVSLFWYQQALGQGPEFLTYFQNEAQLDKSGLPSDRFFAERPEGSVSTLKIQRTQQEDSAVYLCASSLGQGRGSGNTIYFGEGSWLTVV.

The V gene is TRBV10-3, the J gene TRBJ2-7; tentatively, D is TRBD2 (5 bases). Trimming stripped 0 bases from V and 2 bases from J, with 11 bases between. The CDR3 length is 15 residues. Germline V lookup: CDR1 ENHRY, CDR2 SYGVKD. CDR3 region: CAISESTRRPYEQYF. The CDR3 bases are TGTGCCATCAGTGAGTCTACTAGAAGGCCCTACGAGCAGTACTTC.

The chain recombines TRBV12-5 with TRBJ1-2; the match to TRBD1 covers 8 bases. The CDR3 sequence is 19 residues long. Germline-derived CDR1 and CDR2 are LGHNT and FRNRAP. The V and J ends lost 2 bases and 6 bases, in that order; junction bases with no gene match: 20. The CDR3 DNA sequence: TGTGCTAGTGGTTTGCCAGGAGACCAAACAGGGGGGTCATGGGATGGCTACACCTTC. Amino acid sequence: CASGLPGDQTGGSWDGYTF.

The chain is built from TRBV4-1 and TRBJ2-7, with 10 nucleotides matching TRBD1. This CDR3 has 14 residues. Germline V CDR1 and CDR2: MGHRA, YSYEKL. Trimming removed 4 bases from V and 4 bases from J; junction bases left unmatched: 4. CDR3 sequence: CASSLGTGAYEQYF. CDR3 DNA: TGCGCCAGCAGCCTTGGGACAGGGGCTTACGAGCAGTACTTC.

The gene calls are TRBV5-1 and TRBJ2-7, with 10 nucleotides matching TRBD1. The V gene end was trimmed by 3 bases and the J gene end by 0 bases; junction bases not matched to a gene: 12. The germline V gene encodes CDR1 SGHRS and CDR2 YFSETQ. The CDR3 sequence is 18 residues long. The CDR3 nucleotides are TGCGCCAGCAGCTCCTGGACAGGGGGGCCGGGAAGCTCCTACGAGCAGTACTTC. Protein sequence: CASSSWTGGPGSSYEQYF.

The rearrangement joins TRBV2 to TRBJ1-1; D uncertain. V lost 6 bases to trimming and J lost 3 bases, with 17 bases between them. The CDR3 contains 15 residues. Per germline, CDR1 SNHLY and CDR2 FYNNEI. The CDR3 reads CASSIAGSHHTEAFF. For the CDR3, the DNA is TGTGCCAGCAGCATAGCGGGCAGCCATCACACTGAAGCTTTCTTT.

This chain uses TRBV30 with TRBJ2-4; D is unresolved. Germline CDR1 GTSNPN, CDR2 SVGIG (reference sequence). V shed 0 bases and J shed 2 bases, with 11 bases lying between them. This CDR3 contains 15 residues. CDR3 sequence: CAWSVNRFPKNIQYF. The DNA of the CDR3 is TGTGCCTGGAGTGTAAACCGGTTCCCCAAAAACATTCAGTACTTC.

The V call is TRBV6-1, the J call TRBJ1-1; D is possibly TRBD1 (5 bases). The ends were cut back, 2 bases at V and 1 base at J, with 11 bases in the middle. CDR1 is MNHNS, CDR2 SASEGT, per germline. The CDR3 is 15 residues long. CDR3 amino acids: CASSEQGRSNTEAFF. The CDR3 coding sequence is TGTGCCAGCAGTGAACAGGGCAGATCGAACACTGAAGCTTTCTTT.

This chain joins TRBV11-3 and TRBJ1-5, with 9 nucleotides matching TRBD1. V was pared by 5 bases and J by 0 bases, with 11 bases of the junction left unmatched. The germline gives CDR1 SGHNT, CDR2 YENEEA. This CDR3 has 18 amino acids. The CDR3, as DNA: TGTGCCAGCAGCCGGAGACAGGGGGTATCCTATAGCAATCAGCCCCAGCATTTT. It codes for CASSRRQGVSYSNQPQHF.